These T cell receptor beta chains were read from a single sample in a study of identifying expanded T cells in peripheral blood. Libraries were prepared by immunoSEQ multiplex PCR; TCRdb keeps only in-frame clonotypes and omits some of them. The sample includes around 94,000 clones, roughly 81% seen only once; the top ten take 4% to 5.5%. The sequenced sample was blood. These receptors came from a person aged 18-70 years in good health. Each CDR3 is given with its conserved first and last residue. Fields, in order: V gene, J gene, D gene, clone size, CDR3 DNA, CDR3 protein. D genes are given only for firm matches. The listing skips clone size in some rows; elsewhere it reads once, few, many or a size class.

>TRBV30|TRBJ1-5|TRBD1|.
TGTGCCTGGAGTAACTACAGGGGCCCAAATCAGCCCCAGCATTTT
CAWSNYRGPNQPQHF
>TRBV5-4|TRBJ1-1|TRBD1|few
TGTGCCAGCAGCCTACCCCAGGGGGCGGGGGGCGCTGAAGCTTTCTTT
CASSLPQGAGGAEAFF
>TRBV6-5|TRBJ2-7|TRBD1|.
TGTGCCAGCAGTTTACCCGGGACAGGGGGCCGAGAGCAGTACTTC
CASSLPGTGGREQYF
>TRBV5-6|TRBJ2-7|TRBD1|.
TGTGCCAGCAGCGGGGCCGGGACAGGGGGCCACGAGCAGTACTTC
CASSGAGTGGHEQYF
>TRBV30|TRBJ1-5|TRBD1|.
TGTGCCTGGAGTGGCCGGGACAGTGGTTATCAGCCCCAGCATTTT
CAWSGRDSGYQPQHF
>TRBV11-3|TRBJ2-7|.|.
TGTGCCAGCAGCTTAGCAGGGGCGGACGAGCAGTACTTC
CASSLAGADEQYF
>TRBV15|TRBJ2-1|TRBD2|once
TGTGCCACCAGTACCGGGACTAGCGGGCGTAAAACCGACAATGAGCAGTTCTTC
CATSTGTSGRKTDNEQFF
>TRBV12-5|TRBJ1-2|.|.
TGTGCTAGTGACTCACAGGGACGGCATGGCTACACCTTC
CASDSQGRHGYTF
>TRBV2|TRBJ1-6|.|.
TGTGCCAGCACCAGACAGAGTTCGAATTCACCCCTCCACTTT
CASTRQSSNSPLHF
>TRBV10-2|TRBJ1-2|TRBD1|few
TGCGCCAGCAGTGAGTCGATCAGGGGGTATGGCTACACCTTC
CASSESIRGYGYTF
>TRBV11-3|TRBJ2-7|.|.
TGTGCCAGCAGCTTTCGTCCGAGCCTTCATAACGAGCAGTACTTC
CASSFRPSLHNEQYF
>TRBV5-4|TRBJ2-1|.|.
TGTGCCAGCAGCTTTCACAATGAGCAGTTCTTC
CASSFHNEQFF
>TRBV2|TRBJ1-2|.|.
TGTGCCAGCAGACAGGGATATCTCAACTATGGCTACACCTTC
CASRQGYLNYGYTF
>TRBV27|TRBJ1-6|.|once
TGTGCCAGCAGTAATAAGGGTTCCCTCTATTCACCCCTCCACTTT
CASSNKGSLYSPLHF
>TRBV2|TRBJ2-3|.|few
TGTGCCAGCAGAAGACAGGGCACAGATACGCAGTATTTT
CASRRQGTDTQYF
>TRBV7-9|TRBJ1-1|.|.
TGTGCCAGCAGCCCGGATGGACGGCAAAACACTGAAGCTTTCTTT
CASSPDGRQNTEAFF
>TRBV4-3|TRBJ1-4|.|.
TGCGCCAGCAGCCAAGTAAAGGGGTGGGTTTTCGTGGGAGGAGAAAAACTGTTTTTT
CASSQVKGWVFVGGEKLFF
>TRBV2|TRBJ1-2|.|.
TGTGCCAGCCGATGGTATGGCTACACCTTC
CASRWYGYTF
>TRBV2|TRBJ2-1|.|few
TGTGCCAGCAGGGGGGAACGCCTAAGGGAGCAGTTCTTC
CASRGERLREQFF
>TRBV9|TRBJ1-1|.|.
TGTGCCAGCAGCGTAGAGGAAACAGTTCCCACTGAAGCTTTCTTT
CASSVEETVPTEAFF
>TRBV5-1|TRBJ2-5|.|.
TGCGCCAGCAGCTTGGGCTCAGGCCGAGAGACCCAGTACTTC
CASSLGSGRETQYF
>TRBV5-1|TRBJ1-4|.|few
TGCGCCAGCAGCTTGCGGGCCAGGGAGAATGAAAAACTGTTTTTT
CASSLRARENEKLFF
>TRBV10-1|TRBJ2-5|TRBD1|.
TGCGCCAGCAGTGATGGACAGGGCGGAAAGACCCAGTACTTC
CASSDGQGGKTQYF
>TRBV7-2|TRBJ1-1|.|.
TGTGCCAGCAGCTTAGTGGTGGGGATGAACACTGAAGCTTTCTTT
CASSLVVGMNTEAFF
>TRBV5-1|TRBJ2-5|.|.
TGCGCCAGCAGCCCCGGGGGCGGGAACCAAGAGACCCAGTACTTC
CASSPGGGNQETQYF
>TRBV2|TRBJ1-2|.|.
TGTGCCAGCAGTGAATACACCTACGGGACACGAGATACTAACTATGGCTACACCTTC
CASSEYTYGTRDTNYGYTF
>TRBV6-5|TRBJ2-5|TRBD2|.
TGTGCCTCATCCCGGGGGGTTGAGACCCAGTACTTC
CASSRGVETQYF
>TRBV2|TRBJ2-7|.|.
TGTGCCAGCAGAGACAGTTTGAGCTCCTACGAGCAGTACTTC
CASRDSLSSYEQYF
>TRBV27|TRBJ2-3|.|.
TGTGCCAGCAGTTTACTCCCTGCGATGAGTTCAGATACGCAGTATTTT
CASSLLPAMSSDTQYF
>TRBV5-6|TRBJ2-7|.|.
TGTGCCAGCAGCCCCTCGGAAGGGTCCTACGAGCAGTACTTC
CASSPSEGSYEQYF
>TRBV4-3|TRBJ2-3|TRBD1|.
TGCGCCAGCAGCCCCCAGACAGGGGGCACAGATACGCAGTATTTT
CASSPQTGGTDTQYF
>TRBV7-2|TRBJ2-5|.|.
TGTGCCAGCAGCCGTTTCGGGGGGCGAGAGACCCAGTACTTC
CASSRFGGRETQYF
>TRBV20-1|TRBJ2-7|.|few
TGCAGTGCTCGACAGTCATACGAGCAGTACTTC
CSARQSYEQYF
>TRBV5-6|TRBJ1-2|.|few
TGTGCCAGCAGCTTGAACAGAGGTGGCTACACCTTC
CASSLNRGGYTF
>TRBV11-3|TRBJ1-2|TRBD1|once
TGTGCCAGCAGCCCCGGACAGGGCGATGGCTACACCTTC
CASSPGQGDGYTF
>TRBV5-1|TRBJ1-5|.|.
TGCGCCAGCAGCTCCTCGGGCGGCAATCAGCCCCAGCATTTT
CASSSSGGNQPQHF
>TRBV19|TRBJ1-2|.|.
TGTGCCAGTAGTATCCGAGAATTGGAGGGAAGTTCCTATGGCTACACCTTC
CASSIRELEGSSYGYTF
>TRBV2|TRBJ1-2|.|.
TGTGCCAGCAGTCCAGGGTATTTTTCTGGTGGCTACACCTTC
CASSPGYFSGGYTF
>TRBV19|TRBJ2-3|.|.
TGTGCCAGTAGTATAGGAACTCAACGGGGACAAGATACGCAGTATTTT
CASSIGTQRGQDTQYF
>TRBV18|TRBJ2-3|.|.
TGTGCCAGCTCACCCCAAAACACAGATACGCAGTATTTT
CASSPQNTDTQYF
>TRBV11-3|TRBJ1-1|.|once
TGTGCCAGCAGCTGGCGCGCGGGGGGGACTGAAGCTTTCTTT
CASSWRAGGTEAFF
>TRBV4-1|TRBJ1-1|.|.
TGCGCCAGCAGCCAAAGAGAAGGGGACACTGAAGCTTTCTTT
CASSQREGDTEAFF
>TRBV5-1|TRBJ1-2|.|.
TGCGCCAGCAGCTTGGCGGGAGTTAACTATGGCTACACCTTC
CASSLAGVNYGYTF
>TRBV30|TRBJ1-2|.|.
TGTGCCTGGAGACAGGGTCCACAGCGCCTCAACTATGGCTACACCTTC
CAWRQGPQRLNYGYTF
>TRBV2|TRBJ2-2|.|.
TGTGCCAGCAGTGAATACGATGACGGGGAGCTGTTTTTT
CASSEYDDGELFF
>TRBV6-4|TRBJ2-7|.|.
TGTGCCAGCAGTGACCCCCGCGAAGGGGCCTACGAGCAGTACTTC
CASSDPREGAYEQYF
>TRBV4-1|TRBJ1-2|.|.
TGCGCCAGCAGCCAAGTAGGGGCAGGGACCTATGATTATGGCTACACCTTC
CASSQVGAGTYDYGYTF
>TRBV30|TRBJ1-2|.|.
TGTGCCTGGAGTGTGGGTTTCGGGGGCTACACCTTC
CAWSVGFGGYTF
>TRBV7-2|TRBJ1-2|TRBD1|.
TGTGCCAGCAGCTCATGGACAGGGAGTAGCGGCTACACCTTC
CASSSWTGSSGYTF
>TRBV6-6|TRBJ1-2|.|.
TGTGCCAGCAGCCCTACACGGGACGGAGAAACCTATGGCTACACCTTC
CASSPTRDGETYGYTF
>TRBV27|TRBJ1-2|.|.
TGTGCCAGCAGCCCATCCGGGGTATCGGGAGGCTACACCTTC
CASSPSGVSGGYTF
>TRBV6-6|TRBJ2-3|.|.
TGTGCCAGCAGTTACCCAGATACGCAGTATTTT
CASSYPDTQYF
>TRBV5-1|TRBJ2-6|.|.
TGCGCCAGCAGCGAGGGCGGACGTGGGGCCAACGTCCTGACTTTC
CASSEGGRGANVLTF
>TRBV7-2|TRBJ2-2|.|.
TGTGCCAGCAGCTTATGGACAGTCAGTCCCGGGGAGCTGTTTTTT
CASSLWTVSPGELFF
>TRBV2|TRBJ1-1|.|.
TGTGCCAGCAGTGGGCAGGTGAACACTGAAGCTTTCTTT
CASSGQVNTEAFF
>TRBV20-1|TRBJ1-2|.|.
TGCAGTGCTACTCCGAACTATGGCTACACCTTC
CSATPNYGYTF
>TRBV11-2|TRBJ2-1|.|once
TGTGCCAGCACCCTCGAAGGGTACAATGAGCAGTTCTTC
CASTLEGYNEQFF
>TRBV7-2|TRBJ1-4|.|.
TGTGCCAGCAGCCCCCCCGGGACTAATGAAAAACTGTTTTTT
CASSPPGTNEKLFF